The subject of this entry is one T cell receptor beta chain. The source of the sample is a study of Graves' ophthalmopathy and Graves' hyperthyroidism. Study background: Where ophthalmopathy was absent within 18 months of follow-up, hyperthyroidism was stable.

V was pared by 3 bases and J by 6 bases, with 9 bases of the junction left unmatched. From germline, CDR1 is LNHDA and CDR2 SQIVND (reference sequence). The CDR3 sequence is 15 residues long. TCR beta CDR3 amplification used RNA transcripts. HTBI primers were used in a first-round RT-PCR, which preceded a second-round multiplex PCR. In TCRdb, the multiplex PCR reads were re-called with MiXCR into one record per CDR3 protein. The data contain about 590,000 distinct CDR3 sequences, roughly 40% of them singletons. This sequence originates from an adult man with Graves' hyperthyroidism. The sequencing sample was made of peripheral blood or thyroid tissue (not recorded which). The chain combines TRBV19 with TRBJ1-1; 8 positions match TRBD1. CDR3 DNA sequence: TGTGCCAGTAGTATGGGGACAGGTCGAACATCTGAAGCTTTCTTT. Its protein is CASSMGTGRTSEAFF.